This T cell receptor (beta chain) was identified during a study of control samples from healthy donors and cancer patients (dated by TCRdb to the early 2020s). Receptor amplification or capture employed the immunoSEQ multiplex PCR assay. TCRdb mirrors the immuneACCESS table, restricted to in-frame sequences. Some clones are absent from its copies; in checked studies, under half trace to an unresolved V gene, and the reason for the others is unknown. The sample includes roughly 80,000 clones, with around 92% observed a single time. The ten largest clones take up 4.5% to 7.5% of the sample. Note on this clone: Its antigen has not been determined. Within one base of it there is no much larger clone, and no base qualities were kept.

The CDR1 and CDR2 encoded by the germline V gene are MDHEN and SYDVKM. Its CDR3 holds 13 amino acids, cysteine through phenylalanine. The only DNA kept is the CDR3, 39 bases in frame from the first base. Trimming at the junction amounts to 3 bases on V and 8 bases on J, and the germline ends lie 14 bases apart. The source material was blood. This sequence originates from a woman aged 60 to 75 in good health. The chain was built from TRBV28 and TRBJ2-7; possibly the D gene is TRBD1, per 5 matching bases. The nucleotide sequence reads TGTGCCAGCAGTTTTGGATCATGGGGCCAGCAGTACTTC. Translated, this is CASSFGSWGQQYF.